This T cell receptor beta chain was recorded in a study of T-cell memory formation after mild COVID-19. General observations from the study: Among CD4+ contracting clones, most were CM and EM, and CD8+ ones EMRA. Clones that shrank (day 15 to 85) were balanced CD4/CD8, whereas later expanders leaned CD4+. Researchers found some responding clones in pre-infection memory, a sign that cross-reactive memory joined.

Employing constant-segment primers, 5'RACE generated TCR alpha and TCR beta cDNA libraries bearing sample barcodes and UMIs. Each CDR3 protein gets one entry after TCRdb re-called the 5' RACE reads with MiXCR. The sample consists of over 450,000 distinct CDR3 sequences, roughly 22% of them appearing once. The table lists this clonotype with a few counts. Its antigen is unidentified. CDR3 length equals 14 residues. CDR1 is KGHSH, CDR2 LQKENI, per germline. V trimming: 4 bases; J trimming: 9 bases; junction bases outside the gene matches: 6. The sequence came from an adult woman who had mild COVID-19 (a few samples of this study predate the infection). Cell type and time point are not known. This chain joins TRBV18 and TRBJ2-1; 10 nucleotides agree with TRBD2. The sample comprised PBMCs or a T cell subset sorted from them (not recorded which). The CDR3 bases are TGTGCCAGCTCACAATCAGCGGGGGGGCCTGAGCAGTTCTTC. Its translation: CASSQSAGGPEQFF.